This T cell receptor beta chain stems from a study of blood T cell repertoires in COVID-19. Across the whole study: Samples taken during acute and convalescent COVID-19 were collected in the United States, Italy and Spain. T cells, B-cell-depleted T cells, or PBMCs provided the cDNA or gDNA that served as material.

Per the original methods: Amplified reference gene primers provided the basis for estimating nucleated cell counts. Generated by immunoSEQ multiplex PCR, the TCRdb table keeps only in-frame clones and is missing some. Clone size and V and J calls were adopted from that table, with D and trimming inferred from the DNA. Counted here are about 200,000 clones, roughly 85% occurring once; the ten biggest clones make up 2.4%. This CDR3 is 16 amino acids long. Trimming took off 2 bases at V and 3 bases at J, with 16 bases between the two ends. CDR1 and CDR2 (germline): MGHDK, SYGVNS. This clone was counted once.

V usage is TRBV25-1 and J usage is TRBJ1-2; no clear D gene. The receptor comes from a woman in her 70s with COVID-19, enrolled during active disease. Source material: peripheral blood. The CDR3 spells CASSEQGRTRDYGYTF. CDR3 nucleotides: TGTGCCAGCAGTGAACAAGGAAGAACGCGGGACTATGGCTACACCTTC.